What follows is one TCR beta chain and its context. Clones were read by immunoSEQ multiplex PCR, and TCRdb kept only the in-frame ones, dropping some. The sample holds about 47,000 clones, roughly 92% seen once. These data originate in a study of T cell changes during pregnancy in multiple sclerosis. With 0 bases removed from V and 1 base from J, the gap between germline ends came to 11 bases. There are 16 residues in the CDR3. Per germline, CDR1 SGHAT and CDR2 FQNNGV. The chain links TRBV11-2 to TRBJ2-3, with a possible D match to TRBD2 (5 bases). This TCR was recovered from a female donor with multiple sclerosis, enrolled in a pregnancy study. The sample in question was peripheral blood, obtained in the third trimester of pregnancy. The CDR3 sequence: CASSLDPSLRTDTQYF. DNA of the CDR3: TGTGCCAGCAGCTTAGACCCTAGCTTACGCACAGATACGCAGTATTTT. The whole variable domain, filled in from reference TRBV11-2 and TRBJ2-3, reads EAGVAQSPRYKIIEKRQSVAFWCNPISGHATLYWYQQILGQGPKLLIQFQNNGVVDDSQLPKDRFSAERLKGVDSTLKIQPAKLEDSAVYLCASSLDPSLRTDTQYFGPGTRLTVL.